This T cell receptor beta chain was retrieved from a study of T-cell reconstitution after alpha-beta-depleted transplantation in children. Study-level points and caveats: Reportedly, roughly two months post-transplant, alpha-beta T cells arose from several hundred expanded graft clones. Newly produced T cells mostly provided counts and TCRbeta diversity after one year, as hyperexpanded clones declined. The high TCRbeta diversity at day 60 in some patients came from surviving recipient T cells and thymic progenitors.

The CDR3 extends over 11 amino acids. CDR1 is KGHDR, CDR2 SFDVKD, per germline. The germline V and J ends were trimmed by 6 bases and 7 bases, with 8 bases remaining between them. Preparation of the TCRbeta library was carried out with unique molecular identifiers. TCRdb recomputed calls from the PCR reads with MiXCR, one row per CDR3 protein. This sample yields about 110,000 distinct CDR3 sequences, of which approximately 6.9% are seen a single time; approximately 25% belongs to the top ten. Ten or more counts support this clonotype. Its antigen is unknown. V and J are TRBV24-1 and TRBJ1-2, with D uncertain. Sequenced material: PBMCs, mostly from graft donor cells, taken 360 days after TCRalphabeta/CD19-depleted stem cell transplant. This sequence originates from a male patient between 2 and 10 years old who had a stem cell transplant for acute lymphoblastic leukemia, so the T cells may come from the graft donor. CDR3 amino acids: CATSLGAGYTF. The CDR3 nucleotides read TGTGCCACCAGTTTGGGTGCTGGCTACACCTTC.